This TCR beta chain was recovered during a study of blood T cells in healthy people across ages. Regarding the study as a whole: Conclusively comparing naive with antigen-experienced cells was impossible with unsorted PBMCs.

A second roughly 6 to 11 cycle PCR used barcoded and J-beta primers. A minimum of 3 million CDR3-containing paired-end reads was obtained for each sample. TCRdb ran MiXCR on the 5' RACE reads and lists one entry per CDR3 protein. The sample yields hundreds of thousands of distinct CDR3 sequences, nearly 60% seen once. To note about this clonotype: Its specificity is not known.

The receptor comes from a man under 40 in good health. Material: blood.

The CDR3 bases are TGTGCCAGCAGTCCGCCTAGCGGGAGGAGAGAGACCCAGTACTTC. Its protein product is CASSPPSGRRETQYF. The chain recombines TRBV28 with TRBJ2-7; the match to TRBD2 covers 11 bases. The DNA end is a closer match to TRBJ2-5, so the J assignment may be wrong. Germline values: CDR1 MDHEN, CDR2 SYDVKM. The CDR3 loop spans 15 amino acids.